The rows below give T cell receptor beta chains drawn from one sample of a study of blood T cell repertoires in COVID-19. The assay was immunoSEQ multiplex PCR, and TCRdb's table has in-frame clones only and misses some. The repertoire consists of 250,000 to 350,000 clones, with roughly 90% occurring once and the leading ten covering about 2.2%. The material sequenced was peripheral blood. These TCRs come from a woman aged 50 to 60 who had recovered from COVID-19. The CDR3 runs from the conserved cysteine through the conserved F or W. Each record gives: J gene, V gene, clone size, D gene, CDR3 protein, CDR3 DNA. D genes are given only for firm matches. Clone size is shown for a subset of rows, as once, few, many or a class of expanded clone.

j_call: TRBJ2-3
v_call: TRBV5-1
clone_size: .
d_call: .
cdr3_aa: CASSFLGEDTQYF
cdr3_nt: TGCGCCAGCAGCTTCCTAGGGGAAGATACGCAGTATTTT

j_call: TRBJ2-5
v_call: TRBV5-1
clone_size: few
d_call: TRBD2
cdr3_aa: CASSSGLAGGETQYF
cdr3_nt: TGCGCCAGCAGCTCGGGACTAGCGGGAGGAGAGACCCAGTACTTC

j_call: TRBJ2-3
v_call: TRBV12-5
clone_size: once
d_call: .
cdr3_aa: CASGLVRGASTDTQYF
cdr3_nt: TGTGCTAGTGGTTTGGTACGGGGGGCTAGCACAGATACGCAGTATTTT

j_call: TRBJ2-1
v_call: TRBV7-2
clone_size: .
d_call: TRBD2
cdr3_aa: CASSSTARGTRGHEQFF
cdr3_nt: TGTGCCAGCAGCTCGACAGCCCGCGGGACTAGAGGTCATGAGCAGTTCTTC

j_call: TRBJ2-7
v_call: TRBV7-2
clone_size: .
d_call: TRBD1
cdr3_aa: CASSIGQGVSYEQYF
cdr3_nt: TGTGCCAGCAGCATAGGACAGGGGGTATCCTACGAGCAGTACTTC

j_call: TRBJ1-1
v_call: TRBV11-2
clone_size: once
d_call: TRBD1
cdr3_aa: CASSLEAGGEAFF
cdr3_nt: TGTGCCAGCAGCTTAGAGGCAGGGGGAGAAGCTTTCTTT

j_call: TRBJ1-6
v_call: TRBV21-1
clone_size: .
d_call: .
cdr3_aa: CASRGTGSLYNSPLHF
cdr3_nt: TGTGCCAGCAGAGGTACAGGCAGCCTCTATAATTCACCCCTCCACTTT

j_call: TRBJ1-4
v_call: TRBV30
clone_size: .
d_call: TRBD1
cdr3_aa: CAWSGGRGGREKLFF
cdr3_nt: TGTGCCTGGAGTGGGGGAAGAGGGGGCCGTGAAAAACTGTTTTTT

j_call: TRBJ1-2
v_call: TRBV10-3
clone_size: .
d_call: TRBD1
cdr3_aa: CAINSGTGFGYTF
cdr3_nt: TGTGCCATCAATTCCGGGACAGGGTTTGGCTACACCTTC

j_call: TRBJ2-2
v_call: TRBV7-8
clone_size: .
d_call: TRBD1
cdr3_aa: CASSPRGTGGTGELFF
cdr3_nt: TGTGCCAGCAGCCCCCGCGGAACAGGGGGGACCGGGGAGCTGTTTTTT

j_call: TRBJ2-7
v_call: TRBV2
clone_size: .
d_call: TRBD2
cdr3_aa: CASSSTSGSYEQYF
cdr3_nt: TGTGCCAGCAGCAGCACTAGCGGGAGTTACGAGCAGTACTTC

j_call: TRBJ2-3
v_call: TRBV19
clone_size: .
d_call: .
cdr3_aa: CASSVTAAGDTQYF
cdr3_nt: TGTGCCTCCTCTGTGACTGCAGCCGGGGATACGCAGTATTTT

j_call: TRBJ2-5
v_call: TRBV11-3
clone_size: .
d_call: .
cdr3_aa: CASSLDLSGTQYF
cdr3_nt: TGTGCCAGCAGCTTAGATCTAAGTGGGACCCAGTACTTC

j_call: TRBJ2-2
v_call: TRBV5-1
clone_size: .
d_call: .
cdr3_aa: CASSFTAENTGELFF
cdr3_nt: TGCGCCAGCAGCTTCACTGCGGAGAACACCGGGGAGCTGTTTTTT

j_call: TRBJ2-1
v_call: TRBV5-4
clone_size: .
d_call: .
cdr3_aa: CASSPAPRRGGTEQFF
cdr3_nt: TGTGCCAGCAGCCCCGCCCCAAGGCGGGGTGGCACTGAGCAGTTCTTC

j_call: TRBJ1-2
v_call: TRBV5-1
clone_size: once
d_call: TRBD1
cdr3_aa: CASSSTTGGIYGYTF
cdr3_nt: TGCGCCAGCAGCTCAACGACAGGGGGCATCTATGGCTACACCTTC

j_call: TRBJ2-5
v_call: TRBV14
clone_size: .
d_call: TRBD2
cdr3_aa: CASSQDLGVSGRTETQYF
cdr3_nt: TGTGCCAGCAGCCAAGATCTGGGGGTTAGCGGGAGAACGGAGACCCAGTACTTC

j_call: TRBJ2-7
v_call: TRBV7-9
clone_size: once
d_call: .
cdr3_aa: CASSLVDRRTEQYF
cdr3_nt: TGTGCCAGCAGCTTAGTCGACAGGAGGACCGAGCAGTACTTC

j_call: TRBJ1-2
v_call: TRBV5-1
clone_size: .
d_call: TRBD1
cdr3_aa: CASSPPQTGTGTFGYTF
cdr3_nt: TGCGCCAGCAGCCCACCCCAAACGGGGACAGGAACGTTCGGCTACACCTTC

j_call: TRBJ1-4
v_call: TRBV6-1
clone_size: .
d_call: .
cdr3_aa: CASSEHHIRGPNEKLFF
cdr3_nt: TGTGCCAGCAGTGAACACCACATCAGGGGCCCTAATGAAAAACTGTTTTTT

j_call: TRBJ2-7
v_call: TRBV5-4
clone_size: .
d_call: TRBD2
cdr3_aa: CASSDGLAASYEQYF
cdr3_nt: TGTGCCAGCAGCGATGGACTAGCGGCGAGCTACGAGCAGTACTTC

j_call: TRBJ1-2
v_call: TRBV9
clone_size: .
d_call: TRBD1
cdr3_aa: CASSVGKGQADYGYTF
cdr3_nt: TGTGCCAGCAGCGTAGGGAAGGGACAGGCCGACTATGGCTACACCTTC

j_call: TRBJ2-2
v_call: TRBV5-6
clone_size: .
d_call: .
cdr3_aa: CASSPRWEEDNGELFF
cdr3_nt: TGTGCCAGCAGCCCCCGTTGGGAGGAGGATAACGGGGAGCTGTTTTTT

j_call: TRBJ2-1
v_call: TRBV27
clone_size: .
d_call: TRBD2
cdr3_aa: CASSPAGGHNEQFF
cdr3_nt: TGTGCCAGCAGTCCCGCGGGGGGGCACAATGAGCAGTTCTTC

j_call: TRBJ1-2
v_call: TRBV19
clone_size: .
d_call: .
cdr3_aa: CASSIWTDNYGYTF
cdr3_nt: TGTGCCAGTAGTATCTGGACAGATAACTATGGCTACACCTTC

j_call: TRBJ1-3
v_call: TRBV5-1
clone_size: .
d_call: TRBD1
cdr3_aa: CASSLEGQGIGNTIYF
cdr3_nt: TGCGCCAGCAGCTTGGAAGGACAGGGAATTGGAAACACCATATATTTT

j_call: TRBJ1-5
v_call: TRBV11-2
clone_size: .
d_call: TRBD1
cdr3_aa: CASSDRENNQPQHF
cdr3_nt: TGTGCCAGCAGCGACAGGGAGAACAATCAGCCCCAGCATTTT

j_call: TRBJ1-2
v_call: TRBV29-1
clone_size: .
d_call: .
cdr3_aa: CSVGASQSYGYTF
cdr3_nt: TGCAGCGTTGGGGCCAGTCAGAGCTATGGCTACACCTTC

j_call: TRBJ2-6
v_call: TRBV4-1
clone_size: .
d_call: .
cdr3_aa: CASSQFPTSAGANVLTF
cdr3_nt: TGCGCCAGCAGCCAATTTCCGACATCGGCTGGGGCCAACGTCCTGACTTTC

j_call: TRBJ1-2
v_call: TRBV7-8
clone_size: .
d_call: .
cdr3_aa: CASSHRPGDYGYTF
cdr3_nt: TGTGCCAGCAGCCACAGACCCGGGGACTATGGCTACACCTTC

j_call: TRBJ1-1
v_call: TRBV6-5
clone_size: .
d_call: .
cdr3_aa: CASSYRRETNTEAFF
cdr3_nt: TGTGCCAGCAGTTACCGGAGGGAGACCAACACTGAAGCTTTCTTT

j_call: TRBJ1-1
v_call: TRBV18
clone_size: .
d_call: TRBD1
cdr3_aa: CASSPPNRGPNTEAFF
cdr3_nt: TGTGCCAGCTCACCCCCCAACAGGGGGCCGAACACTGAAGCTTTCTTT

j_call: TRBJ1-2
v_call: TRBV27
clone_size: .
d_call: TRBD1
cdr3_aa: CASRDRGIDGYTF
cdr3_nt: TGTGCCAGCAGGGACAGGGGGATTGATGGCTACACCTTC

j_call: TRBJ1-1
v_call: TRBV7-2
clone_size: .
d_call: .
cdr3_aa: CASSFSPPGGNTEAFF
cdr3_nt: TGTGCCAGCAGCTTCAGTCCGCCCGGGGGGAACACTGAAGCTTTCTTT

j_call: TRBJ1-5
v_call: TRBV5-8
clone_size: .
d_call: .
cdr3_aa: CASSPRVGIRAQHF
cdr3_nt: TGTGCCAGCAGCCCCAGGGTGGGTATCAGGGCCCAGCATTTT

j_call: TRBJ1-4
v_call: TRBV18
clone_size: .
d_call: .
cdr3_aa: CASSPGATNEKLFF
cdr3_nt: TGTGCCAGCTCACCAGGGGCTACTAATGAAAAACTGTTTTTT

j_call: TRBJ1-1
v_call: TRBV9
clone_size: .
d_call: TRBD1
cdr3_aa: CASSETTGTPNTEAFF
cdr3_nt: TGTGCCAGCAGCGAGACGACAGGGACCCCGAACACTGAAGCTTTCTTT

j_call: TRBJ1-1
v_call: TRBV6-5
clone_size: few
d_call: .
cdr3_aa: CASSSTVTEAFF
cdr3_nt: TGTGCCAGCAGTTCGACAGTAACTGAAGCTTTCTTT

j_call: TRBJ2-2
v_call: TRBV12-3/TRBV12-4
clone_size: .
d_call: .
cdr3_aa: CASTPFYPGELFF
cdr3_nt: TGTGCCAGCACCCCTTTTTATCCCGGGGAGCTGTTTTTT

j_call: TRBJ2-1
v_call: TRBV4-2
clone_size: .
d_call: TRBD2
cdr3_aa: CASSQERGGRINEQFF
cdr3_nt: TGTGCCAGCAGCCAAGAGCGGGGGGGCCGGATTAATGAGCAGTTCTTC

j_call: TRBJ2-1
v_call: TRBV11-3
clone_size: .
d_call: TRBD2
cdr3_aa: CASSSKGLAGDNEQFF
cdr3_nt: TGTGCCAGCAGCTCCAAGGGACTAGCGGGCGACAATGAGCAGTTCTTC

j_call: TRBJ2-7
v_call: TRBV7-2
clone_size: .
d_call: TRBD2
cdr3_aa: CASSQLAGGREQYF
cdr3_nt: TGTGCCAGCAGCCAACTAGCGGGGGGGCGCGAGCAGTACTTC

j_call: TRBJ2-1
v_call: TRBV7-6
clone_size: .
d_call: TRBD2
cdr3_aa: CASSPFRASGGTGNEQFF
cdr3_nt: TGTGCCAGCAGCCCCTTCCGAGCGAGCGGGGGGACTGGGAATGAGCAGTTCTTC

j_call: TRBJ2-5
v_call: TRBV14
clone_size: .
d_call: TRBD1
cdr3_aa: CASNLKGPDRNQETQYF
cdr3_nt: TGTGCCAGCAACTTGAAGGGGCCGGACAGGAATCAAGAGACCCAGTACTTC

j_call: TRBJ1-1
v_call: TRBV20-1
clone_size: .
d_call: TRBD1
cdr3_aa: CSASSQGATEAFF
cdr3_nt: TGCAGTGCTAGTTCCCAGGGGGCTACTGAAGCTTTCTTT

j_call: TRBJ2-3
v_call: TRBV10-3
clone_size: .
d_call: .
cdr3_aa: CAISDPGGPDTQYF
cdr3_nt: TGTGCCATCAGTGATCCAGGGGGGCCAGATACGCAGTATTTT

j_call: TRBJ2-4
v_call: TRBV2
clone_size: .
d_call: .
cdr3_aa: CASSAVSGIAKNIQYF
cdr3_nt: TGTGCCAGCAGTGCTGTCTCGGGGATAGCCAAAAACATTCAGTACTTC

j_call: TRBJ2-7
v_call: TRBV6-2/TRBV6-3
clone_size: .
d_call: TRBD2
cdr3_aa: CASSLAGAAVEQYF
cdr3_nt: TGTGCCAGCAGTCTAGCGGGGGCGGCGGTCGAGCAGTACTTC

j_call: TRBJ1-2
v_call: TRBV3-1/TRBV3-2
clone_size: .
d_call: .
cdr3_aa: CASSTRGGYTF
cdr3_nt: TGTGCCAGCAGCACCCGCGGTGGCTACACCTTC

j_call: TRBJ1-2
v_call: TRBV5-1
clone_size: .
d_call: TRBD1
cdr3_aa: CASSRSGGDYGYTF
cdr3_nt: TGCGCCAGCAGCCGGTCAGGGGGCGACTATGGCTACACCTTC

j_call: TRBJ2-1
v_call: TRBV29-1
clone_size: .
d_call: TRBD1
cdr3_aa: CSVTRTGVGPYNEQFF
cdr3_nt: TGCAGCGTTACCAGGACAGGGGTTGGTCCCTACAATGAGCAGTTCTTC